This T cell receptor (beta chain) was found in a study of shared clonotypes between healthy human individuals. The table came from immunoSEQ multiplex PCR; TCRdb's copy has only in-frame clones and leaves some out. The sample has 450,000 to 500,000 clones; about 84% are singletons. This TCR was sampled from a woman aged 35 to 49 in good health. Some clones in this sample may be carry-over from other donors' samples. Sequencing was carried out using PBMCs.

In DNA form, the CDR3 reads TGTGCCAGTACGTCTGGGGGTGACACAGATACGCAGTATTTT. It translates to CASTSGGDTDTQYF. The chain has TRBV19 and TRBJ2-3; either TRBD1 or TRBD2 may supply D (5 bases each). Germline V gives CDR1 LNHDA, CDR2 SQIVND (reference sequence). The CDR3 sequence is 14 residues long. V lost 7 bases, J lost 2 bases, and 13 bases lay in between.